This T cell receptor (beta chain) emerged from a study of blood T cell repertoires in COVID-19. Original analysis: Estimation of nucleated cell counts was performed using reference gene primer amplification. TCRdb's table, derived via immunoSEQ multiplex PCR, lists solely in-frame clones and lacks some. V and J calls and clone size come straight from that table; D and trimming were deduced from the DNA. The sample consists of around 70,000 clones, approximately 83% of them appearing once. CDR3 length: 15 residues. J gave up 7 bases and V 5 bases, and 10 bases lay outside the gene matches. Germline V CDR1 and CDR2: MNHEY, SVGAGI.

The V and J genes are TRBV6-5 and TRBJ2-2, with 7 positions matching TRBD2. The sequencing input was peripheral blood. The source is a human donor in a cohort sampled during active COVID-19. The CDR3 DNA reads as TGTGCCAGCAGTCCCCTGGGGGGGGAAATCGGGGAGCTGTTTTTT. This encodes CASSPLGGEIGELFF.